This TCR beta chain comes out of a study of blood T cell repertoires in COVID-19. This CDR3 contains 17 residues. V gave up 4 bases and J gave up 3 bases; unmatched junction bases: 14. Per the study methods: The assay estimated nucleated cells by amplifying reference gene primers. Data came from immunoSEQ multiplex PCR; TCRdb stores just in-frame clones and leaves some out. The V and J calls and clone size come from that table; D and trimming were worked out from the DNA. The table has 250,000 to 300,000 clones, 88% seen once. The chain has TRBV5-3 and TRBJ2-7; TRBD2 matches at 9 bases. TRBV5-3 is an ORF; its function is uncertain. Specimen: peripheral blood. The receptor comes from a woman in her 70s with COVID-19, enrolled during active disease. The CDR3 loop is CARSPPWVEREDYEQYF. The CDR3 coding sequence is TGTGCCAGAAGCCCTCCTTGGGTCGAGCGGGAGGACTACGAGCAGTACTTC.